These T cell receptor beta chains were read from a single sample in a study of cytomegalovirus exposure and HLA in healthy donors. Assay: immunoSEQ multiplex PCR; the TCRdb copy retains only in-frame clones and omits some. Of 150,000 to 180,000 clones in the sample, more than 75% are singletons; the top ten hold roughly 7.7%. The sequencing input was PBMCs. These receptors originate from a young man in good health and CMV-seropositive. Each CDR3 is given with its conserved first and last residue. D genes are given only for firm matches. Not every row has a clone size; where given, it reads once, few, many or a size class.

. | . | 12 | TRBJ1-6 | TRBV13 | TGTGCCAGCAGCCTCGGGGATTCACCCCTCCACTTT | CASSLGDSPLHF
few | . | 14 | TRBJ1-1 | TRBV6-6 | TGTGCCACTACAACCTCAGGGATGAACACTGAAGCTTTCTTT | CATTTSGMNTEAFF
once | . | 15 | TRBJ1-1 | TRBV27 | TGTGCCAGCAGTTTATTCGGGGGATCGAACACTGAAGCTTTCTTT | CASSLFGGSNTEAFF
. | TRBD1 | 16 | TRBJ1-3 | TRBV7-6 | TGTGCCAGCAGCTTATCGGGACAGGTCGCTGGAAACACCATATATTTT | CASSLSGQVAGNTIYF
. | TRBD1 | 13 | TRBJ2-5 | TRBV5-4 | TGTGCCACGGTTAACCAGGGGGCGGAGACCCAGTACTTC | CATVNQGAETQYF
. | TRBD1 | 16 | TRBJ2-7 | TRBV7-2 | TGTGCCAGCAGCGTAGACCTCGACAGGGGTCTCTACGAGCAGTACTTC | CASSVDLDRGLYEQYF
. | TRBD2 | 15 | TRBJ2-3 | TRBV5-1 | TGCGCCAGCCGAAATCCGGGGGGGTCCTCGGGTACGCAGTATTTT | CASRNPGGSSGTQYF
once | TRBD2 | 16 | TRBJ2-3 | TRBV2 | TGTGCCAGCGGACTAGCGGGTCGAACTAGCACAGATACGCAGTATTTT | CASGLAGRTSTDTQYF
. | TRBD2 | 15 | TRBJ2-1 | TRBV10-2 | TGCGCCAGCGCTATGGCGGGAGGGCCCGGGAATGAGCAGTTCTTC | CASAMAGGPGNEQFF
. | TRBD1 | 14 | TRBJ2-7 | TRBV6-1 | TGTGCCAGCAGCAATCCGGACAGGCTCTCCGAGCAGTACTTC | CASSNPDRLSEQYF
. | TRBD2 | 15 | TRBJ2-1 | TRBV18 | TGTGCCAGCTCACCGTTTACGGCGGGAGGGGGCGAGCAGTTCTTC | CASSPFTAGGGEQFF
. | . | 12 | TRBJ1-3 | TRBV2 | TGTGCCATCGGGAATGAAGGTAACACCATATATTTT | CAIGNEGNTIYF
. | . | 14 | TRBJ1-4 | TRBV5-1 | TGCGCCAGCAGCTTGAACAGGCCTAATGAAAAACTGTTTTTT | CASSLNRPNEKLFF
. | TRBD1 | 14 | TRBJ1-6 | TRBV27 | TGTGCCAGCAGCCCCCGGGACAGGGCAAGACCCCTCCACTTT | CASSPRDRARPLHF
few | TRBD2 | 16 | TRBJ2-5 | TRBV27 | TGTGCCAGCAGCCCGGGACTAGCGGGAGGGCTGGAGACCCAGTACTTC | CASSPGLAGGLETQYF
. | . | 15 | TRBJ1-3 | TRBV6-1 | TGTGCCAGCAGGGTACAGGGCACCTCTGGAAACACCATATATTTT | CASRVQGTSGNTIYF
. | . | 14 | TRBJ2-7 | TRBV19 | TGTGCCAGTAGTCTAAGCCGGGGGGCGGGAGAGCAGTACTTC | CASSLSRGAGEQYF
. | TRBD1 | 13 | TRBJ1-1 | TRBV30 | TGTGCCTGGAGAACAGGGGGCAGGCGGGAAGCTTTCTTT | CAWRTGGRREAFF
. | TRBD2 | 12 | TRBJ2-1 | TRBV7-2 | TGTGCCAGCAGCCACGGCGCGGGGGTCCTTTTCTTC | CASSHGAGVLFF
few | TRBD2 | 13 | TRBJ2-7 | TRBV19 | TGTGCCAGTGGACTAGCGGGGGCCTACGAGCAGTACTTC | CASGLAGAYEQYF
. | . | 13 | TRBJ2-7 | TRBV10-3 | TGTGCCATCAGTGAGCAGGGCAACTACGAGCAGTACTTC | CAISEQGNYEQYF
. | . | 15 | TRBJ2-1 | TRBV19 | TGTGCCAGTAGTATCCGCGCCAGGGTGGGAGGTGAGCAGTTCTTC | CASSIRARVGGEQFF
. | TRBD1 | 15 | TRBJ2-1 | TRBV6-5 | TGTGCCAGCAGTTTTGGGACAGGGGGTAGGGATGAGCAGTTCTTC | CASSFGTGGRDEQFF
. | . | 15 | TRBJ1-3 | TRBV7-2 | TGTGCCAGCAGCGTCCAGTCTCGCTCTGGAAACACCATATATTTT | CASSVQSRSGNTIYF
. | . | 12 | TRBJ2-1 | TRBV4-3 | TGCGCCAGCAGCCCCGACGGGGGATGGCAGTTCTTC | CASSPDGGWQFF
. | TRBD1 | 13 | TRBJ2-4 | TRBV6-1 | TGTGCCAGGCCGGGACAGCCTAAAAACATTCAGTACTTC | CARPGQPKNIQYF
. | . | 13 | TRBJ2-2 | TRBV2 | TGTGCCAGCAGTGAATGGGGCTCCGGGGAGCTGTTTTTT | CASSEWGSGELFF